This is a list of T cell receptor beta chains from one sample in a study of graft-versus-host responses after intestinal transplantation. Assay: immunoSEQ multiplex PCR; the TCRdb copy retains only in-frame clones and omits some. The repertoire holds under 80,000 clones, with around 92% as singletons. The specimen comprised PBMCs, sampled 98 days after intestinal transplantation. The receptors here all came from a human patient who received an intestinal transplant, so some T cells may come from the graft donor. Each CDR3 is given with its conserved first and last residue. The order of the fields is clone size, J gene, D gene, V gene, CDR3 protein, CDR3 DNA. The D gene is left open where the match is weak. Size values are once, few and many counts, or a class for expanded clones, and some rows have none.

clone_size: NA
j_call: TRBJ2-7
d_call: NA
v_call: TRBV6-5
cdr3_aa: CASSYSTLGPPYEQYF
cdr3_nt: TGTGCCAGCAGTTACTCGACTTTGGGGCCCCCCTACGAGCAGTACTTC

clone_size: NA
j_call: TRBJ2-1
d_call: TRBD1
v_call: TRBV2
cdr3_aa: CASMDRGLYNEQFF
cdr3_nt: TGTGCCAGCATGGACAGGGGGCTCTACAATGAGCAGTTCTTC

clone_size: NA
j_call: TRBJ2-1
d_call: TRBD2
v_call: TRBV7-6
cdr3_aa: CASSPGGDEQFF
cdr3_nt: TGTGCCAGCAGCCCGGGGGGGGATGAGCAGTTCTTC

clone_size: once
j_call: TRBJ1-2
d_call: NA
v_call: TRBV11-2
cdr3_aa: CASSLVSLNYGYTF
cdr3_nt: TGTGCCAGCAGCTTAGTTTCCCTGAACTATGGCTACACCTTC

clone_size: NA
j_call: TRBJ2-3
d_call: TRBD2
v_call: TRBV7-3
cdr3_aa: CASSAGGITDTQYF
cdr3_nt: TGTGCCAGCAGCGCGGGGGGAATCACAGATACGCAGTATTTT

clone_size: NA
j_call: TRBJ1-2
d_call: NA
v_call: TRBV6-6
cdr3_aa: CASSYWGRYGYTF
cdr3_nt: TGTGCCAGCAGTTATTGGGGACGCTATGGCTACACCTTC

clone_size: NA
j_call: TRBJ2-3
d_call: TRBD2
v_call: TRBV19
cdr3_aa: CASSIGRREGTDTQYF
cdr3_nt: TGTGCCAGTAGTATAGGAAGGCGGGAGGGCACAGATACGCAGTATTTT

clone_size: NA
j_call: TRBJ2-3
d_call: TRBD1
v_call: TRBV6-5
cdr3_aa: CASTGTGGDTQYF
cdr3_nt: TGTGCCAGCACCGGGACAGGGGGGGATACGCAGTATTTT

clone_size: NA
j_call: TRBJ2-3
d_call: TRBD2
v_call: TRBV5-4
cdr3_aa: CASSQLAADTQYF
cdr3_nt: TGTGCCAGCAGCCAACTAGCGGCAGATACGCAGTATTTT

clone_size: NA
j_call: TRBJ2-1
d_call: TRBD2
v_call: TRBV2
cdr3_aa: CASSVISGDNEQFF
cdr3_nt: TGTGCCAGCAGTGTGATTAGCGGGGACAATGAGCAGTTCTTC

clone_size: NA
j_call: TRBJ1-3
d_call: NA
v_call: TRBV19
cdr3_aa: CASSIDRFSGNTIYF
cdr3_nt: TGTGCCAGTAGTATTGACCGATTCTCTGGAAACACCATATATTTT

clone_size: NA
j_call: TRBJ2-5
d_call: TRBD1
v_call: TRBV7-9
cdr3_aa: CASSSGTEETQYF
cdr3_nt: TGTGCCAGCAGCTCCGGGACAGAAGAGACCCAGTACTTC

clone_size: NA
j_call: TRBJ2-5
d_call: NA
v_call: TRBV6-1
cdr3_aa: CASTQGTGGEETQYF
cdr3_nt: TGTGCCAGCACCCAAGGGACTGGGGGAGAGGAGACCCAGTACTTC

clone_size: NA
j_call: TRBJ1-2
d_call: NA
v_call: TRBV28
cdr3_aa: CASSFNPSFGYTF
cdr3_nt: TGTGCCAGCAGTTTTAACCCAAGTTTTGGCTACACCTTC

clone_size: NA
j_call: TRBJ1-2
d_call: NA
v_call: TRBV5-1
cdr3_aa: CASSDRGSGYGYTF
cdr3_nt: TGCGCCAGCAGCGATCGGGGTTCCGGCTATGGCTACACCTTC

clone_size: NA
j_call: TRBJ2-1
d_call: TRBD2
v_call: TRBV30
cdr3_aa: CAWSVPGLAGVTYNEQFF
cdr3_nt: TGTGCCTGGAGCGTACCGGGACTAGCGGGAGTAACCTACAATGAGCAGTTCTTC

clone_size: NA
j_call: TRBJ2-2
d_call: NA
v_call: TRBV6-5
cdr3_aa: CASRGTGDTGELFF
cdr3_nt: TGTGCCAGCAGGGGGACCGGTGACACCGGGGAGCTGTTTTTT

clone_size: once
j_call: TRBJ2-7
d_call: TRBD1
v_call: TRBV15
cdr3_aa: CATSVTTTGGYEQYF
cdr3_nt: TGTGCCACCAGCGTAACGACAACAGGGGGCTACGAGCAGTACTTC

clone_size: NA
j_call: TRBJ2-7
d_call: TRBD1
v_call: TRBV4-1
cdr3_aa: CASSPGQLLEQYF
cdr3_nt: TGCGCCAGCAGCCCGGGACAGCTTCTGGAGCAGTACTTC

clone_size: NA
j_call: TRBJ1-2
d_call: NA
v_call: TRBV11-2
cdr3_aa: CASSLDGANYGYTF
cdr3_nt: TGTGCCAGCAGCTTAGATGGGGCTAACTATGGCTACACCTTC

clone_size: NA
j_call: TRBJ2-7
d_call: TRBD2
v_call: TRBV27
cdr3_aa: CASSLSGGLSYEQYF
cdr3_nt: TGTGCCAGCAGTCTTAGCGGGGGGCTCTCCTACGAGCAGTACTTC

clone_size: NA
j_call: TRBJ2-7
d_call: NA
v_call: TRBV19
cdr3_aa: CASSEERVDTYEQYF
cdr3_nt: TGTGCCAGTAGTGAGGAGCGGGTTGACACCTACGAGCAGTACTTC

clone_size: NA
j_call: TRBJ1-1
d_call: NA
v_call: TRBV19
cdr3_aa: CASRDTMNTEAFF
cdr3_nt: TGTGCCAGCCGGGACACTATGAACACTGAAGCTTTCTTT

clone_size: few
j_call: TRBJ1-5
d_call: NA
v_call: TRBV28
cdr3_aa: CASRWGGDFQPQHF
cdr3_nt: TGTGCCAGCAGGTGGGGGGGGGATTTTCAGCCCCAGCATTTT

clone_size: NA
j_call: TRBJ2-7
d_call: TRBD1
v_call: TRBV5-4
cdr3_aa: CASSLENRGQEQYF
cdr3_nt: TGTGCCAGCAGCTTGGAAAACAGGGGGCAGGAGCAGTACTTC